These 18 T cell receptor beta chains were sequenced from one sample in a study of neurological immune-mediated disorders. As to time point: longitudinal time-point 2. One entry per CDR3 protein results from TCRdb running MiXCR on the 5' RACE reads. The sample yields 65,000 to 95,000 distinct CDR3 sequences, approximately 6% seen once. The material sequenced was PBMCs. Receptor source: a woman aged 55 to 70 with multiple sclerosis.

The chain couples TRBV7-9 to TRBJ1-1, with D unresolved. The length of the CDR3 is 14 residues. CDR1 and CDR2 (germline): SEHNR, FQNEAQ (reference sequence). V lost 1 base and J 1 base, leaving 7 bases between the germline ends. The DNA for the CDR3 is TGTGCCAGCAGCTTAGTCGCTTCGAACACTGAAGCTTTCTTT. This sequence encodes CASSLVASNTEAFF.

V usage is TRBV25-1 and J usage is TRBJ2-1; no firm D call. V was shortened by 9 bases and J by 0 bases, with 9 bases between the two germline ends. The CDR3 spans 13 residues. Germline assignment: CDR1 MGHDK and CDR2 SYGVNS. The CDR3 sequence is CASVESSYNEQFF. The CDR3 DNA reads as TGTGCCAGTGTCGAGAGCTCCTACAATGAGCAGTTCTTC.

This clonotype was seen many times. The chain is built from TRBV24-1 and TRBJ2-5; 12 nucleotides line up with TRBD1. The CDR3 is made up of 13 amino acids. V lost 9 bases, J lost 3 bases, and 1 base stayed unmatched. Germline V gene lookup returns CDR1 KGHDR and CDR2 SFDVKD. CDR3 region: CATGTGGEETQYF. CDR3 nucleotides: TGTGCCACCGGGACAGGGGGCGAAGAGACCCAGTACTTC.

This clonotype appeared many times. The chain couples TRBV12-3 or TRBV12-4 to TRBJ1-1, with 7 positions matching TRBD1. V shed 7 bases and J 0 bases; nucleotides not matched to a gene: 5. There are 14 residues in the CDR3. The CDR3 nucleotides read TGTGCCAGCACCTCGGACAGGCTGAACACTGAAGCTTTCTTT. As protein: CASTSDRLNTEAFF.

The genes are TRBV11-2 and TRBJ2-3; 7 positions match TRBD2. CDR1 is SGHAT and CDR2 is FQNNGV in the germline V gene. CDR3 length: 14 amino acids. V was clipped by 5 bases and J by 4 bases; unmatched bases: 6. The CDR3 protein is CASSASGASDTQYF. For the CDR3, the DNA is TGTGCCAGCAGCGCCAGCGGGGCATCAGATACGCAGTATTTT. Looking up the rest from reference TRBV11-2 and TRBJ2-3 gives the full variable domain: EAGVAQSPRYKIIEKRQSVAFWCNPISGHATLYWYQQILGQGPKLLIQFQNNGVVDDSQLPKDRFSAERLKGVDSTLKIQPAKLEDSAVYLCASSASGASDTQYFGPGTRLTVL.

This clonotype showed up many times. V usage is TRBV3-1 and J usage is TRBJ1-5; a possible D gene is TRBD1 (5 bases). The CDR3 totals 13 residues. V was shortened by 4 bases and J by 6 bases, with 10 bases between the two germline ends. Germline V lookup: CDR1 LGHDT, CDR2 YNNKEL (reference sequence). In nucleotides, the CDR3 is TGTGCCAGCAGCCGGGGACTTCGTCAGCCCCAGCATTTT. It codes for CASSRGLRQPQHF.

Only a few counts were recorded for this clonotype. This chain uses TRBV5-1 with TRBJ2-3, with 7 bases that match TRBD2. V was pared by 9 bases and J by 2 bases, with 6 bases of the junction left unmatched. In germline, CDR1 is SGHRS, CDR2 YFSETQ. The CDR3 runs to 13 residues. CDR3 DNA: TGCGCCACAACTAGCGTACTCACAGATACGCAGTATTTT. This sequence encodes CATTSVLTDTQYF.

This clonotype was seen ten or more times. This chain joins TRBV3-1 and TRBJ2-7, with D unresolved. Germline-derived CDR1 and CDR2 are LGHDT and YNNKEL (reference sequence). The CDR3 runs to 14 residues. V dropped 1 base and J dropped 2 bases, with 9 bases sitting between them. The CDR3 bases are TGTGCCAGCAGCCAAGCCCCGCGGACCTACGAGCAGTACTTC. Protein sequence: CASSQAPRTYEQYF.

Turning to this clonotype: A much larger clone differs from this one at a single base, so this may be a read error. The gene calls are TRBV6-1 and TRBJ1-5, with D possibly matching TRBD1 (6 bases). V dropped 8 bases and J dropped 5 bases, with 13 bases sitting between them. The CDR3 extends over 13 amino acids. Germline V lookup: CDR1 MNHNS, CDR2 SASEGT. The CDR3 DNA follows: TGTGCCAGCGGGGGCCAGGGGTATCAGCCCCAGCATTTT. This encodes CASGGQGYQPQHF.

This clonotype was recorded at least ten times. The rearrangement uses TRBV6-5 and TRBJ1-3, with D tentatively TRBD1 (5 bases). Germline V gene lookup returns CDR1 MNHEY and CDR2 SVGAGI. The CDR3 extends over 15 amino acids. V dropped 5 bases and J dropped 10 bases, with 21 bases sitting between them. Here the CDR3 DNA reads TGTGCCAGCAGTGCGGTGGGGCAGGATATGAGAACCATATATTTT. It specifies CASSAVGQDMRTIYF.

This clonotype was found many times. The chain carries TRBV2 and TRBJ2-7; 7 positions match TRBD1. V lost 4 bases, J lost 3 bases, and 12 bases stayed unmatched. The CDR3 spans 16 residues. Germline V gene sequence: CDR1 SNHLY, CDR2 FYNNEI. CDR3: CASSGELRDSYYEQYF. The CDR3 DNA reads as TGTGCCAGCAGTGGGGAACTTCGGGACAGCTACTACGAGCAGTACTTC.

This clonotype was seen at least ten times. This rearrangement joins TRBV20-1 to TRBJ2-3; 12 bases fit TRBD1. Trimming took 5 bases from V and 4 from J; bases not matched to a gene: 7. Germline V CDR1 and CDR2: DFQATT, SNEGSKA (reference sequence). The CDR3 runs 15 residues. CDR3 residues: CSACRDRGLADTQYF. The CDR3 nucleotides are TGCAGTGCTTGCCGGGACAGGGGGCTCGCAGATACGCAGTATTTT.

This clonotype was seen many times. The V gene is TRBV24-1, the J gene TRBJ2-3; D remains unclear. This CDR3 is 13 amino acids long. V was cut by 3 bases and J by 4 bases, with 7 bases left in between. Germline V gene lookup returns CDR1 KGHDR and CDR2 SFDVKD. CDR3 residues: CATSDGYSDTQYF. The CDR3 bases are TGTGCCACCAGTGATGGTTATTCAGATACGCAGTATTTT.

This clonotype was found many times. The rearrangement joins TRBV9 to TRBJ2-7, with D tentatively TRBD1 (6 bases). Trimming left V 4 bases short and J 2 bases short, with 19 bases between. This CDR3 comprises 16 residues. Germline CDR1 is SGDLS and CDR2 is YYNGEE. In DNA form, the CDR3 reads TGTGCCAGCAGCCGAACCGGGACACTTCTTCCCTACGAGCAGTACTTC. This gives the protein CASSRTGTLLPYEQYF.

This clonotype has at least ten counts. The CDR3 here is CSVETRKRQGGNNEQFF. CDR3 nucleotides: TGCAGCGTTGAAACCCGAAAGCGACAGGGAGGAAACAATGAGCAGTTCTTC. The J gene is TRBJ2-1, the V gene TRBV29-1; D may be TRBD1 (7 bases). The V and J ends lost 2 bases and 5 bases respectively, with 22 bases between them. Germline V gene sequence: CDR1 SQVTM, CDR2 ANQGSEA. The CDR3 extends over 17 amino acids.

This clonotype was seen at least ten times. The CDR3 here is CSALIGLAGGTDTQYF. The CDR3 DNA is TGCAGTGCCCTTATCGGGCTAGCGGGGGGCACAGATACGCAGTATTTT. The gene calls are TRBV20-1 and TRBJ2-3, with 10 bases fitting TRBD2. CDR3 size: 16 residues. V was clipped by 6 bases and J by 1 base; unmatched bases: 10. CDR1 DFQATT and CDR2 SNEGSKA come from the germline V gene (reference sequence).

V usage is TRBV7-6 and J usage is TRBJ2-1; D ambiguous. V was pared by 6 bases and J by 5 bases, with 11 bases between. This CDR3 has 13 residues. Germline V gene sequence: CDR1 SGHVS, CDR2 FNYEAQ. The CDR3 sequence is CASRLYTHNEQFF. CDR3 nucleotide sequence: TGTGCCAGCAGGTTGTACACCCACAATGAGCAGTTCTTC.

This clonotype was seen repeatedly, ten times or more. This chain links TRBV10-3 with TRBJ2-1, with D possibly TRBD1 on 5 matching bases. Per the germline V gene, CDR1 is ENHRY and CDR2 is SYGVKD. CDR3 length equals 11 residues. Trimming removed 3 bases from V and 9 bases from J, with 6 bases in between. The DNA of the CDR3 is TGTGCCATCAGTGAAGGGGTTGAGCAGTTCTTC. Amino acid sequence: CAISEGVEQFF.